One and the same sample provided the 19 T cell receptor beta chains below, sequenced in a study of blood T cell repertoires in COVID-19. Generated by immunoSEQ multiplex PCR, the TCRdb table keeps only in-frame clones and is missing some. The profile shows tens of thousands of clones, 75% to 85% of them singletons. Sequences were obtained from peripheral blood. The source of these receptors is an elderly woman with acute or convalescent COVID-19.

V gene TRBV2 combines with J gene TRBJ1-2; 10 bases fit TRBD1. V lost 5 bases, J lost 7 bases, and 10 bases stayed unmatched. This CDR3 spans 15 amino acids. Germline V gene sequence: CDR1 SNHLY, CDR2 FYNNEI. The CDR3 protein is CASSPTTGGAGGYTF. The CDR3 DNA reads as TGTGCCAGCAGTCCTACGACAGGGGGCGCGGGTGGCTACACCTTC.

This rearrangement joins TRBV29-1 to TRBJ1-2, with D hard to call. There are 11 residues in the CDR3. V lost 7 bases and J lost 4, with 10 bases in between. CDR1 is SQVTM, CDR2 ANQGSEA, per germline. The CDR3 DNA follows: TGCAGCGCCCCAGGATCCTATGGCTACACCTTC. Translation gives CSAPGSYGYTF.

V gene TRBV7-2 combines with J gene TRBJ2-3; 8 nucleotides align to TRBD2. Per the germline V gene, CDR1 is SGHTA and CDR2 is FQGNSA. This CDR3 comprises 14 residues. Losses at the gene ends were 7 bases for V and 2 bases for J; bases not matched to a gene: 5. The CDR3 DNA reads as TGTGCCAGCACCCAGGGACTAGTCACAGATACGCAGTATTTT. It translates to CASTQGLVTDTQYF.

The chain joins TRBV5-1 to TRBJ2-7; 10 positions match TRBD1. Germline CDR1 and CDR2: SGHRS and YFSETQ. There are 13 residues in the CDR3. V dropped 6 bases and J dropped 5; count of bases not matched to a gene: 5. The CDR3 sequence: CASTRDRGNEQYF. DNA for the CDR3: TGCGCCAGCACCCGGGACAGGGGTAACGAGCAGTACTTC. Full variable domain (missing parts from reference TRBV5-1 and TRBJ2-7): KAGVTQTPRYLIKTRGQQVTLSCSPISGHRSVSWYQQTPGQGLQFLFEYFSETQRNKGNFPGRFSGRQFSNSRSEMNVSTLELGDSALYLCASTRDRGNEQYFGPGTRLTVT.

DNA for the CDR3: TGTGCCAGCAGCTTGGAGAGACAGGGGGCGAGAGGCTACACCTTC. The encoded protein is CASSLERQGARGYTF. This rearrangement joins TRBV5-6 to TRBJ1-2; TRBD1 aligns across 10 bases. J gave up 8 bases and V 0 bases, and 7 bases lay outside the gene matches. Germline lookup yields CDR1 SGHDT and CDR2 YYEEEE. This CDR3 has 15 amino acids.

In nucleotides, the CDR3 is TGCGCCAGCAGCCCGGGACTAGCGGGGGGCATCAACGAGCAGTACTTC. Translated: CASSPGLAGGINEQYF. The J gene is TRBJ2-7, the V gene TRBV5-1, with 15 bases matching TRBD2. This CDR3 is built from 16 residues. CDR1 and CDR2 from the germline V gene are SGHRS and YFSETQ. The ends lost 4 bases at V and 5 bases at J; junction bases unmatched: 7.

V gene TRBV5-1 combines with J gene TRBJ1-1; D possibly corresponds to TRBD1 (5 bases). Between the trimmed V and J ends, which lost 0 bases and 5 bases, there was a span of 17 bases. Germline values: CDR1 SGHRS, CDR2 YFSETQ. The CDR3 length is 16 residues. The CDR3 DNA is TGCGCCAGCAGCTTGGACGGGGACTCCTGGAGGACTGAAGCTTTCTTT. Amino acids: CASSLDGDSWRTEAFF. Supplemented by reference TRBV5-1 and TRBJ1-1, the full variable domain reads KAGVTQTPRYLIKTRGQQVTLSCSPISGHRSVSWYQQTPGQGLQFLFEYFSETQRNKGNFPGRFSGRQFSNSRSEMNVSTLELGDSALYLCASSLDGDSWRTEAFFGQGTRLTVV.

This chain joins TRBV6-5 and TRBJ1-1; the D is unclear. Trimming left V 0 bases short and J 6 bases short, with 11 bases between. The CDR3 is 14 amino acids. Germline V gives CDR1 MNHEY, CDR2 SVGAGI. The CDR3, as DNA: TGTGCCAGCAGTTACTCGAACGGCGAGGCTGAAGCTTTCTTT. This translates into CASSYSNGEAEAFF.

The CDR3 here is CASSSGVTNTGELFF. CDR3 DNA sequence: TGTGCCAGCAGCTCGGGGGTTACCAACACCGGGGAGCTGTTTTTT. The chain carries TRBV7-8 and TRBJ2-2, with D possibly being TRBD2 (6 bases). Germline V lookup: CDR1 SGHVS, CDR2 FQNEAQ. The V end was cut by 4 bases, the J end by 2 bases, with 11 bases between. The CDR3 consists of 15 residues.

The gene calls are TRBV5-1 and TRBJ2-2, with D perhaps TRBD1 (5 bases). V shed 0 bases and J shed 6 bases, with 12 bases lying between them. The CDR3 spans 15 residues. Germline values: CDR1 SGHRS, CDR2 YFSETQ. CDR3 nucleotide sequence: TGCGCCAGCAGCTTGGAAGTAACAGGTCCCGGGGAGCTGTTTTTT. The encoded protein is CASSLEVTGPGELFF.

The chain recombines TRBV18 with TRBJ2-3; the match to TRBD2 covers 10 bases. Germline CDR1 is KGHSH and CDR2 is LQKENI. Losses at the gene ends were 0 bases for V and 5 bases for J; bases not matched to a gene: 8. This CDR3 is 17 amino acids long. The CDR3 sequence: CASSPPLASGSIDTQYF. The CDR3 DNA reads TGTGCCAGCTCACCACCCCTCGCTAGCGGGAGTATAGATACGCAGTATTTT.

The chain has TRBV9 and TRBJ1-1; tentative D call: TRBD1 (5 bases). The CDR3 length is 15 residues. Germline CDR1 SGDLS, CDR2 YYNGEE. With 4 bases removed from V and 0 bases from J, the gap between germline ends came to 13 bases. The CDR3 DNA follows: TGTGCCAGCAGCCAAGGACATGACCTGAACACTGAAGCTTTCTTT. Translating gives CASSQGHDLNTEAFF.

The gene calls are TRBV15 and TRBJ1-4; 9 bases match TRBD1. Germline CDR1 and CDR2: LNHNV and YYDKDF (reference sequence). Trimming cost V 8 bases and J 5 bases; bases outside gene matches: 9. The length of the CDR3 is 15 residues. In nucleotides, the CDR3 is TGTGCCACCTCAGGCCGGACAGGGGCGAATGAAAAACTGTTTTTT. Amino acids: CATSGRTGANEKLFF. Drawing the rest from reference TRBV15 and TRBJ1-4, the complete variable domain is DAMVIQNPRYQVTQFGKPVTLSCSQTLNHNVMYWYQQKSSQAPKLLFHYYDKDFNNEADTPDNFQSRRPNTSFCFLDIRSPGLGDTAMYLCATSGRTGANEKLFFGSGTQLSVL.

The rearrangement joins TRBV7-6 to TRBJ1-1, with TRBD1 matching 12 bases. The CDR3 is 18 residues long. Germline CDR1 reads SGHVS; CDR2 reads FNYEAQ. V trimming: 1 base; J trimming: 5 bases; junction bases outside the gene matches: 11. CDR3 protein: CASSLVQPGQGAWTEAFF. CDR3 sequence (DNA): TGTGCCAGCAGCTTAGTGCAGCCGGGACAGGGGGCTTGGACTGAAGCTTTCTTT.

In DNA, the CDR3 is TGCGCCAGCAGCCCCCAGGTGTTGCAGATGCGGGGGGATGAGCAGTTCTTC. Translated, it gives CASSPQVLQMRGDEQFF. The chain couples TRBV4-1 to TRBJ2-1; 8 nucleotides line up with TRBD2. After removal of 4 bases from V and 8 bases from J, the junction contained 16 bases not matched to a gene. The CDR3 length is 17 residues. Per the germline V gene, CDR1 is MGHRA and CDR2 is YSYEKL.

The chain joins TRBV5-1 to TRBJ2-7; 7 nucleotides match TRBD1. Germline CDR1 reads SGHRS; CDR2 reads YFSETQ. The CDR3 runs to 15 residues. V was pared by 4 bases and J by 5 bases, with 12 bases of the junction left unmatched. The CDR3 DNA reads as TGCGCCAGCAGCCCTACCCTGACAGGGCCGGACGAGCAGTACTTC. It codes for CASSPTLTGPDEQYF.

The CDR3 DNA reads as TGTGCCAGCTCACCACCGGGGGCCCTAGCCTACAATGAGCAGTTCTTC. Translation: CASSPPGALAYNEQFF. The gene calls are TRBV18 and TRBJ2-1, with D perhaps TRBD1 (6 bases). CDR1 and CDR2 (germline): KGHSH, LQKENI. This CDR3 contains 16 residues. Trimming took 0 bases from V and 2 from J, leaving 11 bases between them.

The chain combines TRBV6-5 with TRBJ2-1; TRBD2 matches 11 bases. The germline V gene encodes CDR1 MNHEY and CDR2 SVGAGI. This CDR3 is built from 15 residues. The V segment lost 2 bases and the J segment 5 bases; nucleotides outside the gene matches: 2. For the CDR3, the DNA is TGTGCCAGCAGTTACCTAGCGGGGGGACACAATGAGCAGTTCTTC. This encodes CASSYLAGGHNEQFF.

This clone was counted once. The V and J genes are TRBV10-3 and TRBJ2-3; the D gene is possibly TRBD1 (6 bases). CDR3 length: 14 residues. Germline lookup yields CDR1 ENHRY and CDR2 SYGVKD. The V gene lost 8 bases and the J gene lost 6 bases, with 18 bases spanning the gap. The CDR3 coding sequence is TGTGCCATCGGGAAACAGGGCCCTGTGGATACGCAGTATTTT. Encoded protein: CAIGKQGPVDTQYF.